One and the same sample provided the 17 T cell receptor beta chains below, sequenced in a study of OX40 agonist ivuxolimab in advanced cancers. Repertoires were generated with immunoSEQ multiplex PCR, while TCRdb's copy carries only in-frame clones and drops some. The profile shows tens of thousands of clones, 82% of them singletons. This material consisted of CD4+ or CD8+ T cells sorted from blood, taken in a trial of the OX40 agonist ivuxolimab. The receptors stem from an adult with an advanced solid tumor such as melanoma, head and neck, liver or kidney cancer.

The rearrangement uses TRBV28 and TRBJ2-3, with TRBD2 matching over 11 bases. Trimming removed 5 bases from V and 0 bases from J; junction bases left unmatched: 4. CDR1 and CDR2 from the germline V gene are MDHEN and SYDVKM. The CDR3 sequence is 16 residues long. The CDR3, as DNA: TGTGCCAGCAGTCCCAGACTAGCGGGGAGCACAGATACGCAGTATTTT. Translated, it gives CASSPRLAGSTDTQYF.

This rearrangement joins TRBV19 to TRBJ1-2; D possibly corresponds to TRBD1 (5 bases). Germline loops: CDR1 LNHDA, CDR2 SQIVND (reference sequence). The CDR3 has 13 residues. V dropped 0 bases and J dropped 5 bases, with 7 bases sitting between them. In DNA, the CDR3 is TGTGCCAGTAGTATAGAGGGACCTTATGGCTACACCTTC. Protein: CASSIEGPYGYTF.

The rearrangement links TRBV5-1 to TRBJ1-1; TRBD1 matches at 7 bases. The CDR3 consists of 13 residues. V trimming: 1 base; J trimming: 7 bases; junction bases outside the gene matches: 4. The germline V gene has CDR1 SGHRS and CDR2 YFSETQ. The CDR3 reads CASSLQGGYEAFF. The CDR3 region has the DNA TGCGCCAGCAGCTTGCAGGGGGGATATGAAGCTTTCTTT.

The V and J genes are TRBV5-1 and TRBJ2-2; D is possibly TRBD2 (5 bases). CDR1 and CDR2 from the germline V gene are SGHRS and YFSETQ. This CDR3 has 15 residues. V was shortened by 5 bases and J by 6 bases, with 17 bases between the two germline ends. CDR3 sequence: CASRPSFTSPGELFF. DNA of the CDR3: TGCGCCAGCAGGCCTAGCTTCACCTCACCCGGGGAGCTGTTTTTT.

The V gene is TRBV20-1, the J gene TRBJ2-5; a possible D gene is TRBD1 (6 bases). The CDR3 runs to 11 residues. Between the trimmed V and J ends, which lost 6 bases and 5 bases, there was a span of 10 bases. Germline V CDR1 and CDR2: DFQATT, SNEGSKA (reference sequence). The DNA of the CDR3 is TGCAGTGCCACAGACAGGGAGACCCAGTACTTC. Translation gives CSATDRETQYF.

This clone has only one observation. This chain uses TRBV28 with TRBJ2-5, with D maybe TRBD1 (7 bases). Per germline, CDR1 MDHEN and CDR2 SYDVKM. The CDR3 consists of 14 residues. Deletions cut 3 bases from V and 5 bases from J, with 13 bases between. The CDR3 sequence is CASSFLQGGETQYF. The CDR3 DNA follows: TGTGCCAGCAGTTTTCTGCAGGGGGGTGAGACCCAGTACTTC. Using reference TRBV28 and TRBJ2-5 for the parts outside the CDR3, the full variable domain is DVKVTQSSRYLVKRTGEKVFLECVQDMDHENMFWYRQDPGLGLRLIYFSYDVKMKEKGDIPEGYSVSREKKERFSLILESASTNQTSMYLCASSFLQGGETQYFGPGTRLLVL.

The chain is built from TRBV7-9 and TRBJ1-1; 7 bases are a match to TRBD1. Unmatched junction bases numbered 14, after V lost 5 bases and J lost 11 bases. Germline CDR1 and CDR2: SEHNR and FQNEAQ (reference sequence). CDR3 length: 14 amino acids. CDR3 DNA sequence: TGTGCCAGCAGCCAGGGACAGTATTTTGGTACGGCTTTCTTT. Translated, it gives CASSQGQYFGTAFF.

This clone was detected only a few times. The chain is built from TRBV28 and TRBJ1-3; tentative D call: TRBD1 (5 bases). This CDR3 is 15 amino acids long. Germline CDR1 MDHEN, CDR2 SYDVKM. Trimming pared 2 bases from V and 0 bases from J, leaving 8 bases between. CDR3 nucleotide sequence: TGTGCCAGCAGTTTACGGGGGATCTCTGGAAACACCATATATTTT. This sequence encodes CASSLRGISGNTIYF.

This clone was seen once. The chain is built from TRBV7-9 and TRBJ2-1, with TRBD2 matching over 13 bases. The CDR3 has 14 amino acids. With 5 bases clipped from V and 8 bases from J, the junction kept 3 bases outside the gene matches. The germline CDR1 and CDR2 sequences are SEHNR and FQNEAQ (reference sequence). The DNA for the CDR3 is TGTGCCAGCAGCAGGACTAGCGGGAGAGATGAGCAGTTCTTC. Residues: CASSRTSGRDEQFF.

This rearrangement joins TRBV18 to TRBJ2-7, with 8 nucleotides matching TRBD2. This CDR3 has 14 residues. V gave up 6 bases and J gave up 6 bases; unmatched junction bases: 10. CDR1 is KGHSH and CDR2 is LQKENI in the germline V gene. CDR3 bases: TGTGCCAGCTCGCCGGGACTAGGCACTGGCGAGCAGTACTTC. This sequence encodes CASSPGLGTGEQYF. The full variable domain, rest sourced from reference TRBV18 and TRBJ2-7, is NAGVMQNPRHLVRRRGQEARLRCSPMKGHSHVYWYRQLPEEGLKFMVYLQKENIIDESGMPKERFSAEFPKEGPSILRIQQVVRGDSAAYFCASSPGLGTGEQYFGPGTRLTVT.

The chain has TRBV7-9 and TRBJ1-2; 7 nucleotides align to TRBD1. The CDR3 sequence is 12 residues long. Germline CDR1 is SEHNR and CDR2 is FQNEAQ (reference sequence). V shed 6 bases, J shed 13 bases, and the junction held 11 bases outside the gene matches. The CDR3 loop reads CASSFPTGAATF. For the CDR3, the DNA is TGTGCCAGCAGTTTTCCCACAGGGGCGGCCACCTTC.

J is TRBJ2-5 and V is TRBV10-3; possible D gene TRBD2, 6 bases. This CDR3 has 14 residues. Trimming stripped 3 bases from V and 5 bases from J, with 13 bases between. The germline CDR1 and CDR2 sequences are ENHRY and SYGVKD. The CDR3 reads CAISDQGGGETQYF. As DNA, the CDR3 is TGTGCCATCAGTGACCAGGGTGGAGGGGAGACCCAGTACTTC.

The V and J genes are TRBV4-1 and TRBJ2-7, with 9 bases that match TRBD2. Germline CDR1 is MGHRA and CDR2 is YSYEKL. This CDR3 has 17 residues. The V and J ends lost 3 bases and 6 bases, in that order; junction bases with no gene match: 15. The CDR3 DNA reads TGCGCCAGCAGCCACCTAATAGCGGGAGTTAAACTAGGCGAGCAGTACTTC. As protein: CASSHLIAGVKLGEQYF.

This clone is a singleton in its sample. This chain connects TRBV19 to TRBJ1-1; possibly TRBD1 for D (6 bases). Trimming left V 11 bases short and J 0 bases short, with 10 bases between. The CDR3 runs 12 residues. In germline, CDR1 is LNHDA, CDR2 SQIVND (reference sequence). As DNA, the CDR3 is TGTGCCTGCAGGGGAATGAACACTGAAGCTTTCTTT. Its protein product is CACRGMNTEAFF.

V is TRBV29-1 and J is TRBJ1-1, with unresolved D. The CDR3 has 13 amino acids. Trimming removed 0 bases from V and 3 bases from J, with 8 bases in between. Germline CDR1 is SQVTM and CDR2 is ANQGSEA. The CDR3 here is CSVEDQSYTEAFF. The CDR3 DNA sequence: TGCAGCGTTGAAGATCAATCTTACACTGAAGCTTTCTTT. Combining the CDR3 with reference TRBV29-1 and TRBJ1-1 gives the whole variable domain SAVISQKPSRDICQRGTSLTIQCQVDSQVTMMFWYRQQPGQSLTLIATANQGSEATYESGFVIDKFPISRPNLTFSTLTVSNMSPEDSSIYLCSVEDQSYTEAFFGQGTRLTVV.

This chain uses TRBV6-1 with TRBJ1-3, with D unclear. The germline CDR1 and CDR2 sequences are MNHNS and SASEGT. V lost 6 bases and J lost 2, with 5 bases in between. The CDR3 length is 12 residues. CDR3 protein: CASSYTGNTIYF. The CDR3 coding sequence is TGTGCCAGCAGCTATACTGGAAACACCATATATTTT.

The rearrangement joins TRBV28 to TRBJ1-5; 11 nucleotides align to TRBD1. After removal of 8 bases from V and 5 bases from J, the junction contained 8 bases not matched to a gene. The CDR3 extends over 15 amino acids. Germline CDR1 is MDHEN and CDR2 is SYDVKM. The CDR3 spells CASFRGTGGYQPQHF. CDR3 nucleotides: TGTGCCAGCTTTCGCGGGACAGGGGGATATCAGCCCCAGCATTTT. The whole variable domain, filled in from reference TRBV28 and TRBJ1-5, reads DVKVTQSSRYLVKRTGEKVFLECVQDMDHENMFWYRQDPGLGLRLIYFSYDVKMKEKGDIPEGYSVSREKKERFSLILESASTNQTSMYLCASFRGTGGYQPQHFGDGTRLSIL.